Listed here are 15 T cell receptor beta chains from one sample, sequenced in a study of blood T cell repertoires in COVID-19. The method was immunoSEQ multiplex PCR; TCRdb's version includes in-frame clones alone and lacks a portion of them. The table includes around 450,000 clones, 90% detected once. Source material: PBMCs or T cells enriched from blood (not recorded which). The receptors derive from a man aged 18-30 years who had recovered from COVID-19.

The chain links TRBV9 to TRBJ1-2; D remains unclear. There are 11 residues in the CDR3. CDR1 is SGDLS, CDR2 YYNGEE, per germline. V dropped 4 bases and J dropped 3 bases, with 4 bases sitting between them. This CDR3 is CASSRDYGYTF. The CDR3 nucleotides read TGTGCCAGCAGCAGAGACTATGGCTACACCTTC.

The chain has TRBV19 and TRBJ2-1, with TRBD1 identical over 11 bases. The J segment lost 7 bases and the V segment lost 7 bases, leaving 9 bases of the junction unmatched. CDR1 is LNHDA, CDR2 SQIVND, per germline (reference sequence). The CDR3 covers 15 residues. The CDR3 is CASTWGTGGLNEQFF. CDR3 nucleotide sequence: TGTGCCAGTACCTGGGGGACAGGGGGTTTAAATGAGCAGTTCTTC.

The chain uses TRBV4-1 and TRBJ2-1, with TRBD2 matching over 7 bases. V lost 0 bases, J lost 3 bases, and 5 bases stayed unmatched. Germline CDR1 is MGHRA and CDR2 is YSYEKL. This CDR3 is built from 16 residues. This CDR3 reads CASSQDASGVYNEQFF. CDR3 bases: TGCGCCAGCAGCCAAGATGCTAGCGGAGTCTACAATGAGCAGTTCTTC.

This sequence joins TRBV19 and TRBJ1-1; D possibly corresponds to TRBD1 (6 bases). V lost 7 bases and J 1 base, leaving 13 bases between the germline ends. The V gene's germline CDR1 is LNHDA and CDR2 SQIVND (reference sequence). The length of the CDR3 is 14 residues. The CDR3 coding sequence is TGTGCCAGTACCACGCCGGGACAGAACACTGAAGCTTTCTTT. Protein product: CASTTPGQNTEAFF.

Of note for this clone: This sample includes further DNA sequences coding for the same CDR3. The rearrangement joins TRBV20-1 to TRBJ2-7; D is perhaps TRBD1 (6 bases). This CDR3 contains 11 residues. The ends were cut back, 6 bases at V and 4 bases at J, with 10 bases in the middle. CDR1 and CDR2 (germline): DFQATT, SNEGSKA (reference sequence). CDR3 nucleotides: TGCAGTGCGACACAGGGTTACGAGCAGTACTTC. Translation: CSATQGYEQYF.

The gene calls are TRBV14 and TRBJ2-5; D gene unclear. CDR1 and CDR2 from the germline V gene are SGHDN and FVKESK. The CDR3 contains 13 residues. Deletions cut 1 base from V and 5 bases from J, with 8 bases between. CDR3 protein: CASSQASRETQYF. As DNA, the CDR3 is TGTGCCAGCAGCCAAGCGTCGAGGGAGACCCAGTACTTC.

This clone was counted once. This sequence joins TRBV30 and TRBJ2-3, with D possibly matching TRBD1 (5 bases). Germline V gene lookup returns CDR1 GTSNPN and CDR2 SVGIG (reference sequence). The CDR3 covers 12 residues. Deletions cut 2 bases from V and 3 bases from J, with 6 bases between. The DNA for the CDR3 is TGTGCCTGGAGTCAGGGAACAGATACGCAGTATTTT. Amino acid sequence: CAWSQGTDTQYF.

This clone was detected only once. This sequence joins TRBV27 and TRBJ1-5; D may be TRBD1 (6 bases). Trimming left V 7 bases short and J 3 bases short, with 13 bases between. There are 14 residues in the CDR3. CDR1 and CDR2 from the germline V gene are MNHEY and SMNVEV (reference sequence). This chain's CDR3 is CASTSTGTNQPQHF. CDR3 coding DNA: TGTGCCAGCACCTCAACAGGGACCAATCAGCCCCAGCATTTT.

The chain joins TRBV25-1 to TRBJ2-7; D is perhaps TRBD1 (5 bases). This CDR3 is 16 amino acids long. Trimming cost V 2 bases and J 3 bases, with 17 bases left between them. CDR1 is MGHDK, CDR2 SYGVNS, per germline. Here the CDR3 reads CASSETSPGRDYEQYF. CDR3 DNA: TGTGCCAGCAGTGAAACTTCCCCTGGCAGGGACTACGAGCAGTACTTC.

About this clone itself: In the same sample, other DNA sequences code for this CDR3. The chain is built from TRBV28 and TRBJ1-3; D call uncertain. This CDR3 contains 15 residues. The germline V gene encodes CDR1 MDHEN and CDR2 SYDVKM. With 5 bases removed from V and 0 bases from J, the gap between germline ends came to 11 bases. CDR3 sequence: CASSPPISSGNTIYF. Here the CDR3 DNA reads TGTGCCAGCAGTCCCCCGATTAGCTCTGGAAACACCATATATTTT. The full variable domain, in which reference TRBV28 and TRBJ1-3 provide the parts outside the CDR3, is DVKVTQSSRYLVKRTGEKVFLECVQDMDHENMFWYRQDPGLGLRLIYFSYDVKMKEKGDIPEGYSVSREKKERFSLILESASTNQTSMYLCASSPPISSGNTIYFGEGSWLTVV.

This rearrangement joins TRBV28 to TRBJ1-1, with D perhaps matching TRBD1 (5 bases). The V and J ends lost 6 bases and 4 bases respectively, with 12 bases between them. CDR1 MDHEN and CDR2 SYDVKM come from the germline V gene. The CDR3 contains 13 residues. The CDR3 coding sequence is TGTGCCAGCAGCCCAGGGCGCGTCACTGAAGCTTTCTTT. Translation gives CASSPGRVTEAFF.

The chain couples TRBV9 to TRBJ1-6; possibly TRBD1 for D (6 bases). Germline CDR1 and CDR2: SGDLS and YYNGEE. This CDR3 has 14 residues. Trimming left V 3 bases short and J 4 bases short, with 8 bases between. In DNA form, the CDR3 reads TGTGCCAGCAGCGGACAGGATTATAATTCACCCCTCCACTTT. Amino acid sequence: CASSGQDYNSPLHF.

This chain joins TRBV6-5 and TRBJ1-4, with D unresolved. The germline V and J ends were trimmed by 7 bases and 8 bases, with 14 bases remaining between them. The germline gives CDR1 MNHEY, CDR2 SVGAGI. The CDR3 contains 13 residues. In nucleotides, the CDR3 is TGTGCCAGCATGGGCAGTCTCGAGGAAAAACTGTTTTTT. Translated: CASMGSLEEKLFF.

This clone turned up a few times. The chain links TRBV30 to TRBJ1-5; 8 bases match TRBD1. CDR3 size: 14 residues. V trimming: 2 bases; J trimming: 5 bases; junction bases outside the gene matches: 5. Germline CDR1 is GTSNPN and CDR2 is SVGIG (reference sequence). The CDR3 DNA reads as TGTGCCTGGAGTTCACGACAGGGGCATCAGCCCCAGCATTTT. Its translation is CAWSSRQGHQPQHF.

J is TRBJ1-5 and V is TRBV19; TRBD1 aligns across 8 bases. V dropped 5 bases and J dropped 6; count of bases not matched to a gene: 6. This CDR3 has 14 amino acids. CDR1 LNHDA and CDR2 SQIVND come from the germline V gene (reference sequence). CDR3 sequence: CASSSQGAGQPQHF. The CDR3 coding sequence is TGTGCCAGTAGTTCCCAGGGGGCGGGTCAGCCCCAGCATTTT.